This TCR beta chain is drawn from a study of T cell changes during pregnancy in multiple sclerosis. Germline CDR1 SNHLY, CDR2 FYNNEI. J lost 6 bases, V lost 5 bases, and 8 bases had no gene match. The CDR3 extends over 15 amino acids. The table came from immunoSEQ multiplex PCR; TCRdb's copy has only in-frame clones and leaves some out. The data hold some 52,000 clones, with approximately 92% observed a single time. This clonotype originated in a female donor with multiple sclerosis, enrolled in a pregnancy study. Sample: CD4+ T cells from peripheral blood mononuclear cells, taken in the third trimester of pregnancy. This chain uses TRBV2 with TRBJ2-2, with 8 bases matching TRBD1. For the CDR3, the DNA is TGTGCCAGCAGTCGGGACAGGAGATGGGCCGGGGAGCTGTTTTTT. Translating it yields CASSRDRRWAGELFF.